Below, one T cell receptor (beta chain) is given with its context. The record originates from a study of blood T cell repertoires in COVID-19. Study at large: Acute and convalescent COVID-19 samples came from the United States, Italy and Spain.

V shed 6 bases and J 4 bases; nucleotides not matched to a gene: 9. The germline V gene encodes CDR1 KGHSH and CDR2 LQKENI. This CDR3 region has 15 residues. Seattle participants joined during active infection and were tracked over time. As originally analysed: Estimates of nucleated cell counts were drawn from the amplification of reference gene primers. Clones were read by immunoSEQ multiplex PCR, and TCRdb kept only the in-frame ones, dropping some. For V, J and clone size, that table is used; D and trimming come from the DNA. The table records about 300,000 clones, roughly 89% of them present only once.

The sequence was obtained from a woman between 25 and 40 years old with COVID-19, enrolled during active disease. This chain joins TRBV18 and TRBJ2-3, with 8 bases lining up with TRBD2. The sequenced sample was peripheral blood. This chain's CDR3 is CASSHGLAVADTQYF. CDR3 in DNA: TGTGCCAGCTCCCACGGACTAGCAGTGGCAGATACGCAGTATTTT.